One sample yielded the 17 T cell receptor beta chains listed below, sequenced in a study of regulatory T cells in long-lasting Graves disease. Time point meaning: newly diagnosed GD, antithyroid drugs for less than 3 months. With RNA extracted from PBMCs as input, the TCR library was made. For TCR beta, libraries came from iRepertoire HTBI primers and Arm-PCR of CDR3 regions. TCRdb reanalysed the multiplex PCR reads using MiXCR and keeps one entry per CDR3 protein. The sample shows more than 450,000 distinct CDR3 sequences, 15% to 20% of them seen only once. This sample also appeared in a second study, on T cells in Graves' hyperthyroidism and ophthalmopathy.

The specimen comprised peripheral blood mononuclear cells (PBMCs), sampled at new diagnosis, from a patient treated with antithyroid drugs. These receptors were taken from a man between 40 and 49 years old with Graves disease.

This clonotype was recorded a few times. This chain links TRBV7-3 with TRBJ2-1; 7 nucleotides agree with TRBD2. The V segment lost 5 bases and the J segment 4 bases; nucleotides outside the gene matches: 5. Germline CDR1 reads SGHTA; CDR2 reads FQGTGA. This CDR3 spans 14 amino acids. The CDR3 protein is CASSPMGGYNEQFF. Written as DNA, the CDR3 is TGTGCCAGCAGCCCAATGGGGGGGTACAATGAGCAGTTCTTC. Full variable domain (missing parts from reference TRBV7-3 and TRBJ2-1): GAGVSQTPSNKVTEKGKYVELRCDPISGHTALYWYRQSLGQGPEFLIYFQGTGAADDSGLPNDRFFAVRPEGSVSTLKIQRTERGDSAVYLCASSPMGGYNEQFFGPGTRLTVL.

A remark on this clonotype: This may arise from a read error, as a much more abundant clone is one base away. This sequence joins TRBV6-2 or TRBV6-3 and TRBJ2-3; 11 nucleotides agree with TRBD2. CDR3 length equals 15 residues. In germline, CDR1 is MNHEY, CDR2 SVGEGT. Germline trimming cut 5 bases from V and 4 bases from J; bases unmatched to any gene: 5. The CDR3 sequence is CASSELAGVADTQYF. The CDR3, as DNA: TGTGCCAGCAGTGAACTAGCGGGAGTTGCAGATACGCAGTATTTT.

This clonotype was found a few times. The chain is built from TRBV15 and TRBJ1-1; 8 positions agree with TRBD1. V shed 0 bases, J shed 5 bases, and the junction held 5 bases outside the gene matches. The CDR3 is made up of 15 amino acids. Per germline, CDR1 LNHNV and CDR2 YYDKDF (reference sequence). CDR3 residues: CATSRDPTGGTEAFF. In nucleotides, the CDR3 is TGTGCCACCAGCAGAGACCCCACAGGGGGGACTGAAGCTTTCTTT.

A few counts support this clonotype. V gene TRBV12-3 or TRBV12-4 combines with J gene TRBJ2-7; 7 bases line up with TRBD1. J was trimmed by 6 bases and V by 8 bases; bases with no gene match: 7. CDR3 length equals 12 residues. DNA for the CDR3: TGTGCCAGCCCACAGGGGATTGGCGAGCAGTACTTC. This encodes CASPQGIGEQYF.

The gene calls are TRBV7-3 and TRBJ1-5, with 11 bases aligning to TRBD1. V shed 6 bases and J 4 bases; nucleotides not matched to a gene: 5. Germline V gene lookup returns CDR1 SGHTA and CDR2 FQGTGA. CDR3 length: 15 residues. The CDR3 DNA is TGTGCCAGCAGTGGGACAGGGGGGGAGAATCAGCCCCAGCATTTT. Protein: CASSGTGGENQPQHF.

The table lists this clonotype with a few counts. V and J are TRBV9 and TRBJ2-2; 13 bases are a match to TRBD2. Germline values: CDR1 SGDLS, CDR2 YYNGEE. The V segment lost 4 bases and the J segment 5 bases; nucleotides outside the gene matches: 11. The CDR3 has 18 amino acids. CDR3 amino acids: CASSPLRTSGRVTGELFF. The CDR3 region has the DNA TGTGCCAGCAGCCCTCTCCGGACTAGCGGGAGAGTGACCGGGGAGCTGTTTTTT.

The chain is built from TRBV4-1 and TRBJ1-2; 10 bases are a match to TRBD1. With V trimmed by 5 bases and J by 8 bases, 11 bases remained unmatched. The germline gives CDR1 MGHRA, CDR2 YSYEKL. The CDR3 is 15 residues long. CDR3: CASSYQMTGGDGYTF. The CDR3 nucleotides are TGCGCCAGCAGCTATCAAATGACAGGGGGCGACGGCTACACCTTC.

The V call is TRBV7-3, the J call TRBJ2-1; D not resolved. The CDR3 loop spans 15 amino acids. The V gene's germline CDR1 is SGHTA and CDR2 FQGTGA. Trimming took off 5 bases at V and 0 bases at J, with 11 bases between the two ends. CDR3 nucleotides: TGTGCCAGCAGCCCCTCGACTTACTCCTACAATGAGCAGTTCTTC. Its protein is CASSPSTYSYNEQFF. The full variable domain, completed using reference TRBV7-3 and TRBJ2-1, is GAGVSQTPSNKVTEKGKYVELRCDPISGHTALYWYRQSLGQGPEFLIYFQGTGAADDSGLPNDRFFAVRPEGSVSTLKIQRTERGDSAVYLCASSPSTYSYNEQFFGPGTRLTVL.

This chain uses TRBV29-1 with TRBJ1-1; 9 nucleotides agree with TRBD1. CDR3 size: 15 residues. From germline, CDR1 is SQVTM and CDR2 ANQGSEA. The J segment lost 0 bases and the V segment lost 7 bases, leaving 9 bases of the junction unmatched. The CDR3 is CSAQRDRAVNTEAFF. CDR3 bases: TGCAGCGCGCAAAGGGACAGGGCCGTGAACACTGAAGCTTTCTTT.

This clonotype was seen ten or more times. The CDR3 bases are TGCAGCGTTGAAGACGACAGGGGACGAGCGGGAGGGGGGCAGTTCTTC. Translating it yields CSVEDDRGRAGGGQFF. The chain uses TRBV29-1 and TRBJ2-1; 10 bases agree with TRBD2. The V segment lost 0 bases and the J segment 12 bases; nucleotides outside the gene matches: 14. The V gene's germline CDR1 is SQVTM and CDR2 ANQGSEA. This CDR3 region has 16 residues.

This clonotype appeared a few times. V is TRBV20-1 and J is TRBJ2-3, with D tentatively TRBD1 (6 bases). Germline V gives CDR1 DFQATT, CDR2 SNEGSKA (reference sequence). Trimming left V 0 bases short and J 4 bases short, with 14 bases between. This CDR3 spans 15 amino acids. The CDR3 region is CSARETGIGPDTQYF. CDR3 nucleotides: TGCAGTGCTAGAGAAACAGGGATAGGTCCAGATACGCAGTATTTT.

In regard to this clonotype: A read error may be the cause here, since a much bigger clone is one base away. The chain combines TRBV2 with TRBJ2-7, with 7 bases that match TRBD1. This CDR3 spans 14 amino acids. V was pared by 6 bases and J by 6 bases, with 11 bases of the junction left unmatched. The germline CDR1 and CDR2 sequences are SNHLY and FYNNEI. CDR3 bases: TGTGCCAGCAGCCTTACAGGGGCTTCGTGCGAGCAGTACTTC. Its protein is CASSLTGASCEQYF.

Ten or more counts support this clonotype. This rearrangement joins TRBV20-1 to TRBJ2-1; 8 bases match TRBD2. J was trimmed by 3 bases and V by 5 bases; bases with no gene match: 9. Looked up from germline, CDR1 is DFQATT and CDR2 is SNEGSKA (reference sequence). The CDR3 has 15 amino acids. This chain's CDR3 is CSASTMGTSYNEQFF. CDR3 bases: TGCAGTGCTTCGACGATGGGGACTAGCTACAATGAGCAGTTCTTC.

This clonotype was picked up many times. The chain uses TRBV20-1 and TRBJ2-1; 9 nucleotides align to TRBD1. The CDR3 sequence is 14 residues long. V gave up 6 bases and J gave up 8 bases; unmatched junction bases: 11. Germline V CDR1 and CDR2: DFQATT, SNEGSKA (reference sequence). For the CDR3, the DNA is TGCAGTGCGATCACCGGGACAGGGTTGCATGAGCAGTTCTTC. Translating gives CSAITGTGLHEQFF.

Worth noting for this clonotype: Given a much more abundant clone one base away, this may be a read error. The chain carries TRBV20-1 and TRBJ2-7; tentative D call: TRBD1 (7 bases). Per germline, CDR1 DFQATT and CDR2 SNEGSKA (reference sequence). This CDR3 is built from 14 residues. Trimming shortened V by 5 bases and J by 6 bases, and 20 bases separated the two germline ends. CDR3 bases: TGCAGTGCTTCCCTCGGGGCAGGGGGGCTCGAGCAGTACTTC. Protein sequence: CSASLGAGGLEQYF.

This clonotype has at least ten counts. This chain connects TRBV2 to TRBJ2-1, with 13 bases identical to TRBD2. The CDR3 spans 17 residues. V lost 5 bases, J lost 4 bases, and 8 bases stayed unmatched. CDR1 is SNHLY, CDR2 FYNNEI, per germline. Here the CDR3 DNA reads TGTGCCAGCAGTACGGAGGGACTAGCGGGAAATTACAATGAGCAGTTCTTC. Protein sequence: CASSTEGLAGNYNEQFF.

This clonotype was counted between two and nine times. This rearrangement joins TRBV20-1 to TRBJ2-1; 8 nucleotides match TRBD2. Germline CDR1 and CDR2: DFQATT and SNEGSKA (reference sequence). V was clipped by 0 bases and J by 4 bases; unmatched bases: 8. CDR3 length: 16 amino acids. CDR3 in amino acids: CSAREGAGGRYNEQFF. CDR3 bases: TGCAGTGCTAGAGAGGGGGCGGGGGGAAGGTACAATGAGCAGTTCTTC.